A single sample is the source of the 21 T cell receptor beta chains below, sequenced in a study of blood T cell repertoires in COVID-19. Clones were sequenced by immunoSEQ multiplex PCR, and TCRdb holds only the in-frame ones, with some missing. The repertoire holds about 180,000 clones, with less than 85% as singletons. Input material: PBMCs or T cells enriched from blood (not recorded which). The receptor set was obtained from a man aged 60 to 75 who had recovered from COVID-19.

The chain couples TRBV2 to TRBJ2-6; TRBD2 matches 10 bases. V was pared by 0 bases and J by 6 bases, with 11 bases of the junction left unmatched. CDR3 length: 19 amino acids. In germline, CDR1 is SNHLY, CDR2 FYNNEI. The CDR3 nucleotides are TGTGCCAGCAGTGAAGCCGCTAGCGGGAGTTCTTTTGTGGCCAACGTCCTGACTTTC. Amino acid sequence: CASSEAASGSSFVANVLTF.

The CDR3 region is CASSFQVLQYEQYF. In DNA, the CDR3 is TGTGCCAGCAGCTTTCAGGTTCTGCAGTACGAGCAGTACTTC. This chain links TRBV11-2 with TRBJ2-7; unclear D gene. Between the trimmed V and J ends, which lost 3 bases and 4 bases, there was a span of 13 bases. The CDR3 spans 14 residues. CDR1 and CDR2 from the germline V gene are SGHAT and FQNNGV.

The CDR3 coding sequence is TGTGCCAGTAGTATACAGGGTCCTACCACTATCTCTAACTATGGCTACACCTTC. Amino acid sequence: CASSIQGPTTISNYGYTF. The rearrangement joins TRBV19 to TRBJ1-2, with D possibly being TRBD1 (5 bases). The CDR3 has 18 amino acids. Germline V gene data show CDR1 as LNHDA and CDR2 as SQIVND (reference sequence). V was clipped by 2 bases and J by 0 bases, with 19 bases between them.

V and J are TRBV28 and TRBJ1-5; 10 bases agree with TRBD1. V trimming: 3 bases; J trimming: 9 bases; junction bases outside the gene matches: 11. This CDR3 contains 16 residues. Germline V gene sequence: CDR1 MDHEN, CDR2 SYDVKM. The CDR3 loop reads CASSFPTGGYRGPQHF. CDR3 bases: TGTGCCAGCAGTTTCCCGACAGGGGGCTACCGGGGGCCCCAGCATTTT.

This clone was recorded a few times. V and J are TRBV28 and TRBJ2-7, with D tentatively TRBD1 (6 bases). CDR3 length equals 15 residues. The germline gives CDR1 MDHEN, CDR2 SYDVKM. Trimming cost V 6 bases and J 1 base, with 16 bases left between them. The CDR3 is CASSLSGGASYEQYF. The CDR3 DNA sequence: TGTGCCAGCAGCCTATCTGGGGGCGCGTCCTACGAGCAGTACTTC.

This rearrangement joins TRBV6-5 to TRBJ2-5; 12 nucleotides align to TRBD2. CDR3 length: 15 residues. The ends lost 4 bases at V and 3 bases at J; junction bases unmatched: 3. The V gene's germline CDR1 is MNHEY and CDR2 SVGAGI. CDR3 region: CASSSRLAGEETQYF. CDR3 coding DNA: TGTGCCAGCAGTTCCCGACTAGCGGGGGAAGAGACCCAGTACTTC.

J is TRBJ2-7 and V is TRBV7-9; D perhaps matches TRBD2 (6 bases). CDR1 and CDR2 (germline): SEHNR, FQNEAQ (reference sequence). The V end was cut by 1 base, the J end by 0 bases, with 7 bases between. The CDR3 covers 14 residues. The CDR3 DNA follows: TGTGCCAGCAGCTTAGGGGGGGTCTCCTACGAGCAGTACTTC. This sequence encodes CASSLGGVSYEQYF.

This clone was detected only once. CDR3 region: CASSLTRGDSNEKLFF. CDR3 in DNA: TGTGCCAGCAGCCTCACGAGGGGGGACAGCAATGAAAAACTGTTTTTT. The chain carries TRBV3-1 (or the pseudogene TRBV3-2) and TRBJ1-4; 7 bases align to TRBD1. Trimming removed 4 bases from V and 5 bases from J; junction bases left unmatched: 10. Looked up from germline, CDR1 is LGHDT and CDR2 is YNNKEL (reference sequence). The CDR3 length is 16 residues.

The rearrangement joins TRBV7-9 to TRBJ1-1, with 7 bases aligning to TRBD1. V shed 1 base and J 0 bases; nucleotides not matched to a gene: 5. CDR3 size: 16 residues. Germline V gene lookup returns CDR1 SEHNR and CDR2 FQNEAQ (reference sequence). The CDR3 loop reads CASSLVGQHMNTEAFF. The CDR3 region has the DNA TGTGCCAGCAGCTTAGTGGGACAGCACATGAACACTGAAGCTTTCTTT.

The CDR3 DNA sequence: TGTGCCAGTAGGGAAGCTAGCTCCTACAATGAGCAGTTCTTC. This codes for CASREASSYNEQFF. The J gene is TRBJ2-1, the V gene TRBV19; no clear D. The CDR3 totals 14 residues. Germline lookup yields CDR1 LNHDA and CDR2 SQIVND (reference sequence). Trimming took 6 bases from V and 0 from J, leaving 9 bases between them.

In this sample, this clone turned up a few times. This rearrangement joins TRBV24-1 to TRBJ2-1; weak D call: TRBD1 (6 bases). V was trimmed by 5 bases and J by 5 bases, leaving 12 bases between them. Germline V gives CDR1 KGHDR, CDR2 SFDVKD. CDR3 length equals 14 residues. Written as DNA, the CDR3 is TGTGCCACCAGTGTCGGACAGACCCACAATGAGCAGTTCTTC. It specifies CATSVGQTHNEQFF.

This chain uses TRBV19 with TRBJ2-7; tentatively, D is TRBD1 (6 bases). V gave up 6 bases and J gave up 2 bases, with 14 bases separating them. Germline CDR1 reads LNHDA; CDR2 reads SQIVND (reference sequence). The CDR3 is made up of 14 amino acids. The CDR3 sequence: CASRKTGQAYEQYF. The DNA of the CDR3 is TGTGCCAGTAGGAAAACGGGACAAGCCTACGAGCAGTACTTC.

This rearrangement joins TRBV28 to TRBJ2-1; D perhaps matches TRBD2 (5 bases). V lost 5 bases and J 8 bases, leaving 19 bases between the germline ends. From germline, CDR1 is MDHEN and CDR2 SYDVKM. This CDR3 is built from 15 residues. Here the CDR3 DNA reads TGTGCCAGCAGTAGCCCCGGATCGGGATTCGATGAGCAGTTCTTC. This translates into CASSSPGSGFDEQFF.

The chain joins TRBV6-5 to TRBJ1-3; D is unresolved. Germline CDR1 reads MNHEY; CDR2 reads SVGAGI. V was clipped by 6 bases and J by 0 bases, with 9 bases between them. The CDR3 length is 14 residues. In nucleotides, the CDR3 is TGTGCCAGCAGCCCGGGGTACTCTGGAAACACCATATATTTT. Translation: CASSPGYSGNTIYF.

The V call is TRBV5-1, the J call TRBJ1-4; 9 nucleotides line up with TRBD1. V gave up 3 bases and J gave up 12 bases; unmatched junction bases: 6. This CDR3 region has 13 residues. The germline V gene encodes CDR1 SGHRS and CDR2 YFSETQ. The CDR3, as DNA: TGCGCCAGCAGCTCCTCGACAGGGGGAGAACTGTTTTTT. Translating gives CASSSSTGGELFF.

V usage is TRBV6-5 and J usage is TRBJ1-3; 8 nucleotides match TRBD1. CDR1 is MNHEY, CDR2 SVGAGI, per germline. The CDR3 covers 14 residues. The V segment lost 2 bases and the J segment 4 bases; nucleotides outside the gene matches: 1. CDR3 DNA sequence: TGTGCCAGCAGTTACGGGGACAGGGGAAACACCATATATTTT. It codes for CASSYGDRGNTIYF.

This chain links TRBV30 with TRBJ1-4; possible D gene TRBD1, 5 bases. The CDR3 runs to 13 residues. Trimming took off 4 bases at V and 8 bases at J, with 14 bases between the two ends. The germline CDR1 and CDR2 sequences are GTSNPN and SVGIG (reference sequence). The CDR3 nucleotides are TGTGCCTGGAATAGCAGGGAGGGAGAAAAACTGTTTTTT. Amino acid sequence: CAWNSREGEKLFF.

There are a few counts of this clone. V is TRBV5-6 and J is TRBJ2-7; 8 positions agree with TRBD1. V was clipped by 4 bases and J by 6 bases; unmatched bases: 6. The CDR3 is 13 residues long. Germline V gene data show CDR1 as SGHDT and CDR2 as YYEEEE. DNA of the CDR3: TGTGCCAGCAGCCTCAGGGGGCGCGGCGAGCAGTACTTC. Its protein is CASSLRGRGEQYF.

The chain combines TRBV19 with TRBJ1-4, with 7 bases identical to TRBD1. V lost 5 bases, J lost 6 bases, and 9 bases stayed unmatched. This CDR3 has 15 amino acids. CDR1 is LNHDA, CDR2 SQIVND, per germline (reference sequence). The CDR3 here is CASSADREVHEKLFF. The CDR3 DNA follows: TGTGCCAGTAGTGCCGACAGGGAGGTCCATGAAAAACTGTTTTTT.

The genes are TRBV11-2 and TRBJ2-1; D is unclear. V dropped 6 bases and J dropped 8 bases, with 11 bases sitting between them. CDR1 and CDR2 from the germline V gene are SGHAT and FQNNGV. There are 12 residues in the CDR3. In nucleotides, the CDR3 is TGTGCCAGCAGTGGCACCCAGTATGAGCAGTTCTTC. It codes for CASSGTQYEQFF.

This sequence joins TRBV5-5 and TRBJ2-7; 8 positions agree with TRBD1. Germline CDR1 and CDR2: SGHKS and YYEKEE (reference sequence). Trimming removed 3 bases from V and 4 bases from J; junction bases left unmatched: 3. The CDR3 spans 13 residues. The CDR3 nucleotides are TGTGCCAGCAGCTGGGACAGGCAGTACGAGCAGTACTTC. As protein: CASSWDRQYEQYF.